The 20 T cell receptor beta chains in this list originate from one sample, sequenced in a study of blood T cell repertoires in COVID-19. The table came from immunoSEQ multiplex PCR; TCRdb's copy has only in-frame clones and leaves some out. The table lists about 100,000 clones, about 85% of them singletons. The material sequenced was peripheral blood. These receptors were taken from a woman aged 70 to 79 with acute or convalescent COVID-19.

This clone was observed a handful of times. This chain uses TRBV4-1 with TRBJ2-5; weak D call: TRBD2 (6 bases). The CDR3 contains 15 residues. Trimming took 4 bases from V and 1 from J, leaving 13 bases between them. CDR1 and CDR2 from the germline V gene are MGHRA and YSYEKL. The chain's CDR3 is CASSRLSGSQETQYF. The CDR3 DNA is TGCGCCAGCAGCCGCCTCAGCGGGTCCCAAGAGACCCAGTACTTC.

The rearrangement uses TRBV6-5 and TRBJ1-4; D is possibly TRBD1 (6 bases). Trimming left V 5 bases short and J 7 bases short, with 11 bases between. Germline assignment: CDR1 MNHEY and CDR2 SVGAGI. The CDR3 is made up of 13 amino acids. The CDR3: CASSKGESEKLFF. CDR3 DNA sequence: TGTGCCAGCAGTAAGGGGGAGAGTGAAAAACTGTTTTTT.

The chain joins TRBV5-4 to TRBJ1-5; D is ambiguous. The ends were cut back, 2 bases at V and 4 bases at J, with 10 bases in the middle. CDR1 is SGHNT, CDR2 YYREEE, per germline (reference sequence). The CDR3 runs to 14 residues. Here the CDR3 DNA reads TGTGCCAGCAGCTTATTCGGTTCTAATCAGCCCCAGCATTTT. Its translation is CASSLFGSNQPQHF.

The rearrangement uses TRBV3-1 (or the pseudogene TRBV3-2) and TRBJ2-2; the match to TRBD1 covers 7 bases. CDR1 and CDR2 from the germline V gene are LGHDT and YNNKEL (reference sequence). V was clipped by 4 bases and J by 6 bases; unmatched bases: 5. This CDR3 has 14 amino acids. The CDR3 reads CASSRQGGAGELFF. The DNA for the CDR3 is TGTGCCAGCAGCCGACAGGGCGGAGCCGGGGAGCTGTTTTTT.

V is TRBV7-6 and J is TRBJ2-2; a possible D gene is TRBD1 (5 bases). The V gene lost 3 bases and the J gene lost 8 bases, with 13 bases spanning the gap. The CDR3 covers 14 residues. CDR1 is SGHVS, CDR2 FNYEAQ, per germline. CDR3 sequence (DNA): TGTGCCAGCAGCTTGGATGCAGGGCCTGGGGAGCTGTTTTTT. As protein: CASSLDAGPGELFF.

The CDR3 loop reads CASSMAQGTEAFF. In nucleotides, the CDR3 is TGTGCCAGCAGCATGGCTCAGGGCACTGAAGCTTTCTTT. The chain employs TRBV6-6 and TRBJ1-1; D is possibly TRBD1 (5 bases). The germline V gene encodes CDR1 MNHNY and CDR2 SVGAGI (reference sequence). CDR3 length: 13 amino acids. The V end lost 6 bases, the J end lost 4 bases, and 12 bases lay between the germline ends.

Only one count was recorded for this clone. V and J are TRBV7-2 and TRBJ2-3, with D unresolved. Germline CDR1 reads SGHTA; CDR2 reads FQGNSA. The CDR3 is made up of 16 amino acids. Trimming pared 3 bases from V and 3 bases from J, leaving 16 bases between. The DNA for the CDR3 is TGTGCCAGCAGCTTTAGTATTGTTGGGCAGACAGATACGCAGTATTTT. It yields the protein CASSFSIVGQTDTQYF.

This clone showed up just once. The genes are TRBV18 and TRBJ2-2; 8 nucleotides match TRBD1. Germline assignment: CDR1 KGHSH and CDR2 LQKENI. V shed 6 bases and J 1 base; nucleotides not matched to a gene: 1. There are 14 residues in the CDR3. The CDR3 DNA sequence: TGTGCCAGCTCCGGGACAGGGAACACCGGGGAGCTGTTTTTT. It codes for CASSGTGNTGELFF.

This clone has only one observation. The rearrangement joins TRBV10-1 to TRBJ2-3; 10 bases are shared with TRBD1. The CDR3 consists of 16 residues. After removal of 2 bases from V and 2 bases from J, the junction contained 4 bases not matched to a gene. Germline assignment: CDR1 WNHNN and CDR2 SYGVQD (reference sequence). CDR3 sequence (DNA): TGCGCCAGCAGTGAGGGGGACAGGGGTTCCACAGATACGCAGTATTTT. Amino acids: CASSEGDRGSTDTQYF.

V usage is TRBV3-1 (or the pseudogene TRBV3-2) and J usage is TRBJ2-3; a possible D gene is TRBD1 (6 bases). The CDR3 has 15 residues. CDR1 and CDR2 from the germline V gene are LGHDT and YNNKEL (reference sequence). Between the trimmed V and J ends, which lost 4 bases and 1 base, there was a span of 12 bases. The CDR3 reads CASSLRQVGTDTQYF. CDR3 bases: TGTGCCAGCAGCCTACGACAGGTAGGCACAGATACGCAGTATTTT.

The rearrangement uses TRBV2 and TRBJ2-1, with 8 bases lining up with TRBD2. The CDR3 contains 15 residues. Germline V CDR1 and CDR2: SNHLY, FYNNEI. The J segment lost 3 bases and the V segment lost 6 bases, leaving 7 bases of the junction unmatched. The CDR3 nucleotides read TGTGCCAGCAGCCGAACTAGCGGCCTCTACAATGAGCAGTTCTTC. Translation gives CASSRTSGLYNEQFF.

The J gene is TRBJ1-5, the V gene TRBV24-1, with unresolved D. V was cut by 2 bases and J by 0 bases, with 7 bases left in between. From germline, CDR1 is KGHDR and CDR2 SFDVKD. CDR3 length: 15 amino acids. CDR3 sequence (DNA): TGTGCCACCAGTGATTCAGGAGGTAGCAATCAGCCCCAGCATTTT. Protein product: CATSDSGGSNQPQHF.

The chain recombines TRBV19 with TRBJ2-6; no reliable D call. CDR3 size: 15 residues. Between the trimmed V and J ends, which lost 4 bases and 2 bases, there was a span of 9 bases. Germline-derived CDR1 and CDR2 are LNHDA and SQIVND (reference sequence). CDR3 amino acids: CASSTPAAGANVLTF. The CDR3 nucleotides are TGTGCCAGTAGTACACCGGCGGCTGGGGCCAACGTCCTGACTTTC.

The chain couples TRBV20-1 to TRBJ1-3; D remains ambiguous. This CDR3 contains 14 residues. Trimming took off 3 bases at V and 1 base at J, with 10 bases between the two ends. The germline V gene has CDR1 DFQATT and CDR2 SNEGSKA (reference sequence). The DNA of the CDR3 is TGCAGTGCTAGTAGCGGGCTTTCTGGAAACACCATATATTTT. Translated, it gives CSASSGLSGNTIYF.

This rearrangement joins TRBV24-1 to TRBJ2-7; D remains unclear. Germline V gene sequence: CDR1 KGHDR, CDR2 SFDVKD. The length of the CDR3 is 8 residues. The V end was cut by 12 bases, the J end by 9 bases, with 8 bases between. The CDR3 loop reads CASRGQYF. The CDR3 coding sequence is TGTGCCTCTCGCGGGCAGTACTTC.

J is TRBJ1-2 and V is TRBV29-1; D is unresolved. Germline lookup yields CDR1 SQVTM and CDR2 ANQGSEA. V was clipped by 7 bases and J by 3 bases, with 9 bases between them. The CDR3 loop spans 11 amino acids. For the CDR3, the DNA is TGCAGCGCCGCTATCGACTATGGCTACACCTTC. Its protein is CSAAIDYGYTF.

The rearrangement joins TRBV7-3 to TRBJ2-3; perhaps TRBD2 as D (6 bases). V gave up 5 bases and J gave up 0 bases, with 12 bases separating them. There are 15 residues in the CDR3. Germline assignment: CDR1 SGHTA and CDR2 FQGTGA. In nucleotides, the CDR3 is TGTGCCAGCAGCCCGAGCGGGTTTAGCACAGATACGCAGTATTTT. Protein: CASSPSGFSTDTQYF.

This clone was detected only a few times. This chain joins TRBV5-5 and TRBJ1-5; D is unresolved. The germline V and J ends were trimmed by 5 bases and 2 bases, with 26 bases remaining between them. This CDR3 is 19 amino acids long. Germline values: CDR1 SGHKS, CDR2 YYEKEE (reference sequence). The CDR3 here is CASSFFPSLPTSGNQPQHF. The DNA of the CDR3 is TGTGCCAGCAGTTTCTTCCCCTCTCTGCCCACTTCGGGCAATCAGCCCCAGCATTTT.

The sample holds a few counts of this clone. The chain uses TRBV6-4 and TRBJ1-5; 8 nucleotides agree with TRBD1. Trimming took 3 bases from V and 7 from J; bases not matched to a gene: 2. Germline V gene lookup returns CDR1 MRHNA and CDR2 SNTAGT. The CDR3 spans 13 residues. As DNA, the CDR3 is TGTGCCAGCAGTGATACAGGGGGGCAGCCCCAGCATTTT. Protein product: CASSDTGGQPQHF.

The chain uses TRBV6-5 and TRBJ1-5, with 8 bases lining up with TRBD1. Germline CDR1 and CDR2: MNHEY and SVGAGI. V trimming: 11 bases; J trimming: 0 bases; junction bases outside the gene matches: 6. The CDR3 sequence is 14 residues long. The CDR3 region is CAGQGSYSNQPQHF. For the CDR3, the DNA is TGTGCCGGACAGGGTTCGTATAGCAATCAGCCCCAGCATTTT.